The 5 T cell receptor beta chains reported below all come from one sample, sequenced in a study of response to subunit inactivated influenza vaccine. Using its own MiXCR run on the RT-PCR reads, TCRdb lists one record per CDR3 protein. Of 450,000 to 550,000 distinct CDR3 sequences listed, about 25% were seen once; the top ten hold approximately 2%. The specimen comprised CD4+ T cells sorted from PBMCs, sampled more than 4 days after vaccination. These receptor sequences come from a man aged 45-65 years who received an inactivated influenza vaccine.

The chain employs TRBV7-2 and TRBJ2-5, with TRBD1 matching 7 bases. The germline V gene has CDR1 SGHTA and CDR2 FQGNSA. V lost 3 bases to trimming and J lost 1 base; unmatched junction nucleotides: 8. The CDR3 extends over 16 amino acids. The chain's CDR3 is CASSLGLTGPQETQYF. The CDR3 nucleotides are TGTGCCAGCAGCTTGGGGTTGACAGGGCCCCAAGAGACCCAGTACTTC.

This clonotype has a handful of counts. The CDR3 protein is CASNQPGAANYGYTF. The CDR3 DNA follows: TGTGCCAGTAATCAGCCTGGGGCAGCTAACTATGGCTACACCTTC. The chain has TRBV19 and TRBJ1-2, with D tentatively TRBD1 (5 bases). V lost 7 bases to trimming and J lost 0 bases, with 15 bases between them. Germline V gene lookup returns CDR1 LNHDA and CDR2 SQIVND (reference sequence). The CDR3 extends over 15 amino acids.

The chain carries TRBV7-2 and TRBJ2-3, with D uncertain. From germline, CDR1 is SGHTA and CDR2 FQGNSA. V shed 3 bases and J shed 3 bases, with 13 bases lying between them. The CDR3 length is 15 residues. The CDR3 reads CASSFRQVVTDTQYF. The CDR3 DNA is TGTGCCAGCAGCTTTCGGCAAGTGGTTACAGATACGCAGTATTTT.

This clonotype was seen only a few times. One end of the junction is discordant with germline, which a read error may explain. V gene TRBV20-1 combines with J gene TRBJ2-1; D is perhaps TRBD1 (5 bases). CDR1 is DFQATT and CDR2 is SNEGSKA in the germline V gene (reference sequence). There are 12 residues in the CDR3. The CDR3 here is CSARDLQGEQFF. The CDR3 DNA sequence: TGCAGTGCCAGAGATCTCCAGGGTGAGCAGTTCTTC.

This sequence joins TRBV29-1 and TRBJ2-5; weak D call: TRBD2 (6 bases). Germline CDR1 SQVTM, CDR2 ANQGSEA. The V end was cut by 7 bases, the J end by 4 bases, with 13 bases between. The CDR3 is made up of 12 amino acids. CDR3 sequence reads: CSAETRGETQYF. The CDR3 DNA reads TGCAGCGCCGAGACTAGAGGAGAGACCCAGTACTTC.